The 24 T cell receptor beta chains listed next were all sequenced from one sample in a study of T cells in Graves' hyperthyroidism and ophthalmopathy. Amplified TCR beta CDR3 regions came from RNA transcripts. TCR CDR3 underwent first-round RT-PCR with the HTBI primer set. From the multiplex PCR reads, TCRdb called clonotypes with MiXCR, one entry per CDR3 protein. The sample yields approximately 630,000 distinct CDR3 sequences, 16% seen once. Sequenced: blood. These receptors were collected from a woman aged 25 to 39 with Graves' hyperthyroidism.

The table lists this clonotype with many counts. This chain links TRBV11-2 with TRBJ1-1; tentatively, D is TRBD1 (5 bases). V was cut by 1 base and J by 9 bases, with 18 bases left in between. This CDR3 is 15 amino acids long. CDR1 SGHAT and CDR2 FQNNGV come from the germline V gene. CDR3 amino acids: CASSLVLGDPLKAFF. Here the CDR3 DNA reads TGTGCCAGCAGCTTAGTTTTGGGGGACCCCCTGAAAGCTTTCTTT.

This clonotype was detected ten times or more. The chain links TRBV5-1 to TRBJ2-5, with D perhaps TRBD1 (5 bases). The CDR3 sequence is 14 residues long. CDR1 is SGHRS and CDR2 is YFSETQ in the germline V gene. Trimming removed 2 bases from V and 3 bases from J, with 11 bases in between. CDR3 region: CASSFRTREETQYF. The CDR3 DNA sequence: TGCGCCAGCAGCTTCAGGACACGGGAAGAGACCCAGTACTTC. Complete variable domain (other parts from reference TRBV5-1 and TRBJ2-5): KAGVTQTPRYLIKTRGQQVTLSCSPISGHRSVSWYQQTPGQGLQFLFEYFSETQRNKGNFPGRFSGRQFSNSRSEMNVSTLELGDSALYLCASSFRTREETQYFGPGTRLLVL.

This clonotype appeared a few times. V and J are TRBV20-1 and TRBJ2-7; TRBD1 aligns across 7 bases. V was clipped by 3 bases and J by 1 base; unmatched bases: 6. This CDR3 is built from 14 residues. The germline V gene encodes CDR1 DFQATT and CDR2 SNEGSKA (reference sequence). This chain's CDR3 is CSARATGKSYEQYF. The CDR3 DNA reads as TGCAGTGCTAGGGCGACAGGGAAATCCTACGAGCAGTACTTC.

V gene TRBV7-2 combines with J gene TRBJ2-1; TRBD2 agrees at 13 bases. This CDR3 has 16 residues. Germline CDR1 reads SGHTA; CDR2 reads FQGNSA. Trimming removed 5 bases from V and 1 base from J; junction bases left unmatched: 2. The CDR3 DNA sequence: TGTACCAGCAGCCTGGGACTAGCGGGATCCTACAATGAGCAGTTCTTC. The encoded protein is CTSSLGLAGSYNEQFF.

This clonotype was seen many times. The chain has TRBV28 and TRBJ2-7, with TRBD1 matching over 12 bases. Germline V gene sequence: CDR1 MDHEN, CDR2 SYDVKM. This CDR3 is built from 16 residues. After removal of 6 bases from V and 4 bases from J, the junction contained 10 bases not matched to a gene. The CDR3 sequence: CASSSPTGQGAYEQYF. The CDR3 coding sequence is TGTGCCAGCAGCTCCCCCACGGGACAGGGGGCTTACGAGCAGTACTTC. Looking up the rest from reference TRBV28 and TRBJ2-7 gives the full variable domain: DVKVTQSSRYLVKRTGEKVFLECVQDMDHENMFWYRQDPGLGLRLIYFSYDVKMKEKGDIPEGYSVSREKKERFSLILESASTNQTSMYLCASSSPTGQGAYEQYFGPGTRLTVT.

For this clonotype: Just one base apart from a much larger clone, this may be a read error. V gene TRBV15 combines with J gene TRBJ2-1, with D unclear. Germline-derived CDR1 and CDR2 are LNHNV and YYDKDF (reference sequence). Deletions cut 0 bases from V and 4 bases from J, with 13 bases between. This CDR3 region has 16 residues. CDR3 DNA sequence: TGTGCCACCAGCAGAGATCTTTGGGCTAATTACAATGAGCAGTTCTTC. It specifies CATSRDLWANYNEQFF.

In its sample, this clonotype was seen a few times. The chain employs TRBV6-1 and TRBJ2-3; TRBD2 matches 10 bases. The CDR3 extends over 15 amino acids. Per the germline V gene, CDR1 is MNHNS and CDR2 is SASEGT. Losses at the gene ends were 7 bases for V and 2 bases for J; bases not matched to a gene: 6. As DNA, the CDR3 is TGTGCCAGCACCTTGGGGACTAGCGCCACAGATACGCAGTATTTT. As protein: CASTLGTSATDTQYF.

The chain joins TRBV7-2 to TRBJ2-7; perhaps TRBD2 as D (6 bases). This CDR3 has 13 amino acids. Germline loops: CDR1 SGHTA, CDR2 FQGNSA. Between the trimmed V and J ends, which lost 3 bases and 11 bases, there was a span of 17 bases. The CDR3 coding sequence is TGTGCCAGCAGCTTTTCCCCACAAGGGGAGGAGTACTTC. Encoded protein: CASSFSPQGEEYF.

This clonotype was observed a handful of times. The V call is TRBV12-3 or TRBV12-4, the J call TRBJ1-1, with 8 bases that match TRBD1. This CDR3 region has 19 residues. V shed 4 bases and J 2 bases; nucleotides not matched to a gene: 18. The CDR3 DNA follows: TGTGCCAGCAGTTCCTCCCCCGGACAGGGAGGGGCAAGCAACACTGAAGCTTTCTTT. It encodes CASSSSPGQGGASNTEAFF.

This clonotype has at least ten counts. This rearrangement joins TRBV10-3 to TRBJ1-1; D is unresolved. CDR1 ENHRY and CDR2 SYGVKD come from the germline V gene. The germline V and J ends were trimmed by 2 bases and 1 base, with 11 bases remaining between them. The CDR3 is 15 amino acids. In DNA, the CDR3 is TGTGCCATCAGTGAGCCGAATACGGGGAACACTGAAGCTTTCTTT. Translating it yields CAISEPNTGNTEAFF.

The table lists this clonotype with a few counts. The gene calls are TRBV10-2 and TRBJ2-5; TRBD1 matches 7 bases. Trimming removed 8 bases from V and 2 bases from J; junction bases left unmatched: 14. CDR3 length: 16 residues. Germline CDR1 WSHSY, CDR2 SAAADI. The CDR3 region has the DNA TGCGCCAGCGCCCCCCCCGACAGGGTTGGGCAAGAGACCCAGTACTTC. Translated, it gives CASAPPDRVGQETQYF.

The CDR3, as DNA: TGTGCCGAAGTAGGGCTAGCGGGAGGCACAGATACGCAGTATTTT. As protein: CAEVGLAGGTDTQYF. The chain is built from TRBV7-2 and TRBJ2-3, with 10 nucleotides matching TRBD2. Germline CDR1 and CDR2: SGHTA and FQGNSA. The CDR3 has 15 residues. With 11 bases clipped from V and 1 base from J, the junction kept 9 bases outside the gene matches. Full variable domain (missing parts from reference TRBV7-2 and TRBJ2-3): GAGVSQSPSNKVTEKGKDVELRCDPISGHTALYWYRQSLGQGLEFLIYFQGNSAPDKSGLPSDRFSAERTGGSVSTLTIQRTQQEDSAVYLCAEVGLAGGTDTQYFGPGTRLTVL.

As regards this clonotype: A read error may be the cause here, since a much bigger clone is one base away. The V call is TRBV7-3, the J call TRBJ2-2, with D possibly being TRBD1 or TRBD2 (5 bases each). Germline V lookup: CDR1 SGHTA, CDR2 FQGTGA. The CDR3 is 15 residues long. For the CDR3, the DNA is TGTGCCAGCGGCTTTGGGGGAGTAGGCACCGGGGAGCTGTTTTTT. Translated: CASGFGGVGTGELFF.

This clonotype was seen a handful of times. The chain couples TRBV20-1 to TRBJ2-1; no clear D. The V gene lost 5 bases and the J gene lost 0 bases, with 8 bases spanning the gap. Germline loops: CDR1 DFQATT, CDR2 SNEGSKA (reference sequence). The CDR3 consists of 13 residues. The DNA for the CDR3 is TGCAGTGCTGTAGTCTACTCCTACAATGAGCAGTTCTTC. The encoded protein is CSAVVYSYNEQFF.

The V call is TRBV2, the J call TRBJ1-1; 9 bases align to TRBD1. The V and J ends lost 7 bases and 1 base, in that order; junction bases with no gene match: 16. The CDR3 loop spans 18 amino acids. CDR1 is SNHLY, CDR2 FYNNEI, per germline. The CDR3 DNA is TGTGCCAGCAACGACCTGGGGGACAGGGATCTCACGAACACTGAAGCTTTCTTT. Residues: CASNDLGDRDLTNTEAFF.

This clonotype appeared a few times. J is TRBJ2-3 and V is TRBV9; unclear D gene. The CDR3 consists of 14 residues. The germline V and J ends were trimmed by 3 bases and 3 bases, with 11 bases remaining between them. CDR1 SGDLS and CDR2 YYNGEE come from the germline V gene. The CDR3 DNA reads as TGTGCCAGCAGCGCCAATGGGAATACAGATACGCAGTATTTT. Encoded protein: CASSANGNTDTQYF.

In this sample, this clonotype turned up a few times. The V and J genes are TRBV11-3 and TRBJ2-2; D uncertain. In germline, CDR1 is SGHNT, CDR2 YENEEA. CDR3 length: 13 amino acids. V lost 2 bases to trimming and J lost 8 bases, with 9 bases between them. CDR3 coding DNA: TGTGCCAGCAGCTTATCCTCTCGGGGGGAGCTGTTTTTT. Protein: CASSLSSRGELFF.

This clonotype was recorded many times. This chain joins TRBV12-5 and TRBJ1-5, with D possibly matching TRBD1 (5 bases). Trimming cost V 0 bases and J 2 bases, with 14 bases left between them. The CDR3 spans 17 residues. Germline V gives CDR1 LGHNT, CDR2 FRNRAP. The CDR3 spells CASGLVLVGRGNQPQHF. The CDR3 bases are TGTGCTAGTGGTTTGGTACTCGTGGGCAGGGGCAATCAGCCCCAGCATTTT.

V gene TRBV5-1 combines with J gene TRBJ2-1, with 10 positions matching TRBD2. The length of the CDR3 is 18 residues. Germline V CDR1 and CDR2: SGHRS, YFSETQ. Trimming cost V 0 bases and J 0 bases; bases outside gene matches: 6. The CDR3 sequence: CASSLESSGSPSYNEQFF. CDR3 nucleotides: TGCGCCAGCAGCTTGGAGTCTAGCGGGAGCCCCTCCTACAATGAGCAGTTCTTC.

This clonotype was detected ten times or more. V usage is TRBV5-5 and J usage is TRBJ2-3; possibly TRBD1 for D (5 bases). Trimming pared 1 base from V and 2 bases from J, leaving 11 bases between. Per germline, CDR1 SGHKS and CDR2 YYEKEE (reference sequence). This CDR3 comprises 15 residues. The CDR3 reads CASSLRGTLTDTQYF. CDR3 coding DNA: TGTGCCAGCAGCTTGAGGGGTACTCTCACAGATACGCAGTATTTT.

This clonotype was found many times. The chain carries TRBV11-2 and TRBJ2-5, with 10 bases fitting TRBD2. CDR1 and CDR2 (germline): SGHAT, FQNNGV. V gave up 5 bases and J gave up 1 base; unmatched junction bases: 4. The CDR3 is 15 residues long. The CDR3 DNA follows: TGTGCCAGCAGCCCCCTAGCGGGAGTCCAAGAGACCCAGTACTTC. This gives the protein CASSPLAGVQETQYF. The whole variable domain, remainder taken from reference TRBV11-2 and TRBJ2-5, is EAGVAQSPRYKIIEKRQSVAFWCNPISGHATLYWYQQILGQGPKLLIQFQNNGVVDDSQLPKDRFSAERLKGVDSTLKIQPAKLEDSAVYLCASSPLAGVQETQYFGPGTRLLVL.

Regarding this clonotype: A much larger clone lies one base from this, so it may be a read error. The chain employs TRBV5-4 and TRBJ2-5; D ambiguous. Judging by the DNA end, TRBJ2-1 fits better; the J call may be wrong. This CDR3 is built from 13 residues. Germline CDR1 reads SGHNT; CDR2 reads YYREEE (reference sequence). The CDR3 reads CASSFGSKETQFF. CDR3 bases: TGTGCCAGCAGCTTTGGCTCGAAAGAGACCCAGTTCTTC.

The chain has TRBV7-2 and TRBJ2-1, with D perhaps matching TRBD1 (6 bases). Trimming shortened V by 4 bases and J by 0 bases, and 10 bases separated the two germline ends. There are 15 residues in the CDR3. Germline V gives CDR1 SGHTA, CDR2 FQGNSA. The CDR3 coding sequence is TGTGCCAGCAGCTGGGACAAGAGCTCCTACAATGAGCAGTTCTTC. Protein sequence: CASSWDKSSYNEQFF.

The V call is TRBV19, the J call TRBJ2-3; D could derive from TRBD1 or TRBD2 (6 bases each). V was trimmed by 4 bases and J by 5 bases, leaving 19 bases between them. CDR1 and CDR2 (germline): LNHDA, SQIVND (reference sequence). The CDR3 is 16 amino acids. CDR3 sequence reads: CASSTPRLGGGDTQYF. DNA of the CDR3: TGTGCCAGTAGTACCCCCCGCCTAGGGGGAGGAGATACGCAGTATTTT.